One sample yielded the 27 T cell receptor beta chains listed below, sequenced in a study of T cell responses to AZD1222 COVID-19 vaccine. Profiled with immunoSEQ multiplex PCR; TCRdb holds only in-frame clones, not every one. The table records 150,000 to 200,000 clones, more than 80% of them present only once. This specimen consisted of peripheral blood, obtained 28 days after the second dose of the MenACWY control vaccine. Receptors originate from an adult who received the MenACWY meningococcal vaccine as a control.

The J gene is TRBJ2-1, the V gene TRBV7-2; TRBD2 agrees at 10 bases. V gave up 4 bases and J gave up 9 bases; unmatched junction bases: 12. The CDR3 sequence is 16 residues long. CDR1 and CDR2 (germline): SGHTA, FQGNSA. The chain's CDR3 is CASSSNSESGRGEQFF. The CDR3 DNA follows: TGTGCCAGCAGCTCAAATAGCGAGAGCGGGAGGGGTGAGCAGTTCTTC.

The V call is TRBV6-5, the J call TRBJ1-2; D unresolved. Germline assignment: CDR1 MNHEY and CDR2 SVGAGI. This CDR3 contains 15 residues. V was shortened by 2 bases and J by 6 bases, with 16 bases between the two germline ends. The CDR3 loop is CASSYPRASGNGYTF. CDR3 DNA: TGTGCCAGCAGTTACCCCCGGGCCTCGGGCAATGGCTACACCTTC.

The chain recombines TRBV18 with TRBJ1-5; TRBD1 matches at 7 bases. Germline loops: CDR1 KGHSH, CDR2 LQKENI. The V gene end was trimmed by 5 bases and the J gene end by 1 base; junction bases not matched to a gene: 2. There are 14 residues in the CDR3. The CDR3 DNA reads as TGTGCCAGCTCAGAGGGGGCAAGCAATCAGCCCCAGCATTTT. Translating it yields CASSEGASNQPQHF.

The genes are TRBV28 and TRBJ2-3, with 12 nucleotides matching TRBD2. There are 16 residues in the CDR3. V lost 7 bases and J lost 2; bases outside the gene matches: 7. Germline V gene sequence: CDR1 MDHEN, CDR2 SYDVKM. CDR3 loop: CASIPSGRESTDTQYF. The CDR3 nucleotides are TGTGCCAGCATTCCTAGCGGGAGGGAGTCCACAGATACGCAGTATTTT.

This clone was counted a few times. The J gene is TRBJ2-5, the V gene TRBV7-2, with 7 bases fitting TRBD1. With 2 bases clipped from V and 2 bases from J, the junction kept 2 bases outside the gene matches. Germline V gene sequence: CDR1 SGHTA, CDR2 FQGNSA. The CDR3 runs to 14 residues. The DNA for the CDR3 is TGTGCCAGCAGCTTAAGACAGGGTCAAGAGACCCAGTACTTC. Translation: CASSLRQGQETQYF.

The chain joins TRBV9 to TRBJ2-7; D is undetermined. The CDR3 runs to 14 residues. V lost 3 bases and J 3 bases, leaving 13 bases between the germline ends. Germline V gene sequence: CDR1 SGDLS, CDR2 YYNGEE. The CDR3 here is CASSARNYIYEQYF. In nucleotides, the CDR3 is TGTGCCAGCAGCGCGCGGAACTACATCTACGAGCAGTACTTC. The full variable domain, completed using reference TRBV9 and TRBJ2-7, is DSGVTQTPKHLITATGQRVTLRCSPRSGDLSVYWYQQSLDQGLQFLIQYYNGEERAKGNILERFSAQQFPDLHSELNLSSLELGDSALYFCASSARNYIYEQYFGPGTRLTVT.

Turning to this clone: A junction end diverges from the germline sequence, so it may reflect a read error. This CDR3 is CASSLWTSGRYSEQFF. The CDR3 DNA follows: TGCGCCAGCAGCCTATGGACTAGCGGGAGATACAGTGAGCAGTTCTTC. The rearrangement links TRBV10-2 to TRBJ2-1, with TRBD2 matching over 13 bases. Germline V gives CDR1 WSHSY, CDR2 SAAADI. This CDR3 has 16 residues.

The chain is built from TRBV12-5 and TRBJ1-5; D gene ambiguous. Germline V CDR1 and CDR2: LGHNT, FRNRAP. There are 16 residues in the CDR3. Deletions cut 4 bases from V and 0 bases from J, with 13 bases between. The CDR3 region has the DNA TGTGCTAGTGGTTCCCGCGATATCGATAGCAATCAGCCCCAGCATTTT. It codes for CASGSRDIDSNQPQHF. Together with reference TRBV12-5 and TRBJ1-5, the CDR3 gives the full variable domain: DARVTQTPRHKVTEMGQEVTMRCQPILGHNTVFWYRQTMMQGLELLAYFRNRAPLDDSGMPKDRFSAEMPDATLATLKIQPSEPRDSAVYFCASGSRDIDSNQPQHFGDGTRLSIL.

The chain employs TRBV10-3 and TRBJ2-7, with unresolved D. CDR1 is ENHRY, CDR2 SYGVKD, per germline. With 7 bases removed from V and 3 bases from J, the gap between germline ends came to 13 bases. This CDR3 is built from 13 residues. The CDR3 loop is CAIKNLVGYEQYF. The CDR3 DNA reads TGTGCCATCAAGAACTTAGTCGGCTACGAGCAGTACTTC.

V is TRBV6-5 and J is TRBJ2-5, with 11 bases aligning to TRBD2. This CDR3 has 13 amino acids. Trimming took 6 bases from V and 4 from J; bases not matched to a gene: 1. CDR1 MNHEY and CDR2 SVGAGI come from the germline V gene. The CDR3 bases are TGTGCCAGCAGGCTAGCGGGAGGAGAGACCCAGTACTTC. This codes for CASRLAGGETQYF.

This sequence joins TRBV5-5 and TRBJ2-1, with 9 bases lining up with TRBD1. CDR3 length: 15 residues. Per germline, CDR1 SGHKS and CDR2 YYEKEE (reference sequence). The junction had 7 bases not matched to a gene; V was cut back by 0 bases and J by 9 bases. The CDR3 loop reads CASSLGVQGAFEQFF. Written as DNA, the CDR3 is TGTGCCAGCAGCTTGGGTGTACAGGGGGCATTTGAGCAGTTCTTC.

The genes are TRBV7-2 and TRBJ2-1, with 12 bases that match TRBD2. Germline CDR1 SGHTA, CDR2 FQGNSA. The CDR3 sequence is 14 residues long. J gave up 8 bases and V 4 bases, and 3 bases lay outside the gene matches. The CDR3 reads CASSSRLAGDEQFF. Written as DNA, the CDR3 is TGTGCCAGCAGCTCTAGACTAGCGGGAGATGAGCAGTTCTTC.

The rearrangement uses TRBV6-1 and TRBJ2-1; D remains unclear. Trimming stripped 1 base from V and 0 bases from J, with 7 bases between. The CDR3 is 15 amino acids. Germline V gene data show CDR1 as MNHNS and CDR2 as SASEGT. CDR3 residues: CASSEVASSYNEQFF. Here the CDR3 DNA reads TGTGCCAGCAGTGAAGTTGCCTCCTCCTACAATGAGCAGTTCTTC.

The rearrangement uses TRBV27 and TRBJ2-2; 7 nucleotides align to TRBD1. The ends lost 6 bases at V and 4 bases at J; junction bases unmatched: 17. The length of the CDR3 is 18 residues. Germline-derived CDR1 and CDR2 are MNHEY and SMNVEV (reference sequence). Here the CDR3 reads CASRPGLERQGRTGELFF. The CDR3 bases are TGTGCCAGCAGGCCGGGCCTGGAGAGACAGGGTCGCACCGGGGAGCTGTTTTTT.

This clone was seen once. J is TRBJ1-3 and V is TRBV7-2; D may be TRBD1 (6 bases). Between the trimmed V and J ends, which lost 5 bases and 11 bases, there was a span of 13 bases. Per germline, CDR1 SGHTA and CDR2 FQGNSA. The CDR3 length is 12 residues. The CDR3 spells CASSQGQTAIYF. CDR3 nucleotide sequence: TGTGCCAGCAGCCAAGGACAGACCGCCATATATTTT.

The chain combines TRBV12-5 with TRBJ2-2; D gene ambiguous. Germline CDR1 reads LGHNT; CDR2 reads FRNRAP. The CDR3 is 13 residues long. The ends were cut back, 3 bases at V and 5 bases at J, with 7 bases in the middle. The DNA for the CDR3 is TGTGCTAGTGGTTTTAAGGGAACCGGGGAGCTGTTTTTT. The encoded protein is CASGFKGTGELFF. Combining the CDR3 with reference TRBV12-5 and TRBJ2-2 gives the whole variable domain DARVTQTPRHKVTEMGQEVTMRCQPILGHNTVFWYRQTMMQGLELLAYFRNRAPLDDSGMPKDRFSAEMPDATLATLKIQPSEPRDSAVYFCASGFKGTGELFFGEGSRLTVL.

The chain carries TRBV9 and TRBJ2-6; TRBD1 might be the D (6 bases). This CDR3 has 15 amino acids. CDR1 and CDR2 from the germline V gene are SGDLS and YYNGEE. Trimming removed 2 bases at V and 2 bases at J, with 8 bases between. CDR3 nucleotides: TGTGCCAGCAGCGTCGGGACAACTGGGGCCAACGTCCTGACTTTC. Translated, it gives CASSVGTTGANVLTF. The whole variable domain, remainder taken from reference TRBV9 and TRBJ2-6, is DSGVTQTPKHLITATGQRVTLRCSPRSGDLSVYWYQQSLDQGLQFLIQYYNGEERAKGNILERFSAQQFPDLHSELNLSSLELGDSALYFCASSVGTTGANVLTFGAGSRLTVL.

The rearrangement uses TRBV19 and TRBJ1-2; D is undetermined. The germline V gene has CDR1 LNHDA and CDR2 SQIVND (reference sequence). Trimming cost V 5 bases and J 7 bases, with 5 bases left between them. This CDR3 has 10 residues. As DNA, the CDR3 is TGTGCCAGTAGTTTACCTGGCTACACCTTC. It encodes CASSLPGYTF.

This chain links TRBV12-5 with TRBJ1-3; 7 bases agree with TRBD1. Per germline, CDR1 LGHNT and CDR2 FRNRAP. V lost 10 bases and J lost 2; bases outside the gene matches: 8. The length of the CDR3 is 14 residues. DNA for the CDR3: TGTGCTACAATGTTACAGGGGACTGGAAACACCATATATTTT. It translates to CATMLQGTGNTIYF.

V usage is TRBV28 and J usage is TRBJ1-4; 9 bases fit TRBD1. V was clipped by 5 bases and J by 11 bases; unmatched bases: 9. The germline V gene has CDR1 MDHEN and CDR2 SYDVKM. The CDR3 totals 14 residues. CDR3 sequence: CASSPSTGGGKLFF. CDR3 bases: TGTGCCAGCAGTCCTTCGACAGGGGGTGGGAAACTGTTTTTT.

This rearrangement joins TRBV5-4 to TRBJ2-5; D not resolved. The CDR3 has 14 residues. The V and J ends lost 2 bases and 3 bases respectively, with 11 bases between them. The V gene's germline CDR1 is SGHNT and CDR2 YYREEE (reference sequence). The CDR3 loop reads CASSLRVGKETQYF. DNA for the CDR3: TGTGCCAGCAGCTTAAGGGTCGGAAAAGAGACCCAGTACTTC.

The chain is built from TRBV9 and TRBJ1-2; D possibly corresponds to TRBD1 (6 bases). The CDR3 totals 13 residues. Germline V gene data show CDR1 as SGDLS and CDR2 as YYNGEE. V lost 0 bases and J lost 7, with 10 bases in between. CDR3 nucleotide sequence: TGTGCCAGCAGCGTAGGACAGGAGCTTGGCTACACCTTC. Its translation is CASSVGQELGYTF.

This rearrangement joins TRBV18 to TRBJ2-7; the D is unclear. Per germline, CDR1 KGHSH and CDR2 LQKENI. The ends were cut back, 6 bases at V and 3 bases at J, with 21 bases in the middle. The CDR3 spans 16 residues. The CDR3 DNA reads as TGTGCCAGCTCCCCGAAAACCTTGAACGGTGTCTACGAGCAGTACTTC. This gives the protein CASSPKTLNGVYEQYF.

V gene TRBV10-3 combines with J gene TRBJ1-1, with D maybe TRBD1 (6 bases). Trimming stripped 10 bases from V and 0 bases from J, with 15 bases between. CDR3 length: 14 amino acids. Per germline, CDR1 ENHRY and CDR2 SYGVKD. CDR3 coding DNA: TGTGCCACTTCCCAAGGACAGCTGAACACTGAAGCTTTCTTT. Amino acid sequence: CATSQGQLNTEAFF.

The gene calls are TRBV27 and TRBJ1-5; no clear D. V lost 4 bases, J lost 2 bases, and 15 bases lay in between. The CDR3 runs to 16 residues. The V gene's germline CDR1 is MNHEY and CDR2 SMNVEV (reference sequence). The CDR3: CASSYNTVLGNQPQHF. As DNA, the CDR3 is TGTGCCAGCAGTTATAACACCGTATTGGGCAATCAGCCCCAGCATTTT.

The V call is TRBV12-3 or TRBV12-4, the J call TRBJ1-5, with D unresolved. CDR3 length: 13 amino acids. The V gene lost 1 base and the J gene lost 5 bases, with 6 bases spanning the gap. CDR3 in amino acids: CASSLVSDQPQHF. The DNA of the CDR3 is TGTGCCAGCAGTTTAGTCTCCGATCAGCCCCAGCATTTT.

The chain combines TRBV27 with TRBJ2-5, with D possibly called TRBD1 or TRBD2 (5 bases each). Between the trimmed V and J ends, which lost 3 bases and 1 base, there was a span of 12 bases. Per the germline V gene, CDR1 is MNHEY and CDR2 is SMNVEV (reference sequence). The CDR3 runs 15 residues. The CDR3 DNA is TGTGCCAGCAGTTTCAGCTCCGGGGCCCAAGAGACCCAGTACTTC. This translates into CASSFSSGAQETQYF.